These T cell receptor beta chains were read from a single sample in a study of metastatic and nonmetastatic thyroid tumors. TCRdb re-called clones via MiXCR from the PCR reads. Among roughly 16,000 clones listed, roughly 30% were seen once. The sequenced sample consisted of tumor tissue. All receptors derive from a female donor with papillary thyroid cancer or a benign thyroid nodule (not recorded which). Some clones in this sample may be carry-over from other donors' samples. Each CDR3 is given with its conserved first and last residue.

cdr3_length j_call v_call cdr3_aa
11 TRBJ1-2 TRBV12-3/TRBV12-4 CASIDRGGYTF
14 TRBJ1-2 TRBV3-1 CASSPLMEGHGYTF
15 TRBJ2-7 TRBV20-1 CSARDRAVHSYEQYF
16 TRBJ2-7 TRBV4-1 CASSQDGTGQFYEQYF
14 TRBJ1-2 TRBV20-1 CSARAAPGNDGYTF
17 TRBJ2-1 TRBV7-8 CASSLARGLSAYNEQFF
14 TRBJ2-1 TRBV5-1 CASSGGAPHNEQFF
15 TRBJ2-7 TRBV6-5 CASSYSTGHLYEQYF
14 TRBJ2-7 TRBV6-1 CASTTVDRYYEQYF
15 TRBJ2-7 TRBV7-2 CASSPGLAGIYEQYF
13 TRBJ1-5 TRBV20-1 CSALGGDGQPQHF
15 TRBJ1-6 TRBV6-1 CASSEMTGDNSPLHF
15 TRBJ2-1 TRBV27 CASSGSESSYNEQFF